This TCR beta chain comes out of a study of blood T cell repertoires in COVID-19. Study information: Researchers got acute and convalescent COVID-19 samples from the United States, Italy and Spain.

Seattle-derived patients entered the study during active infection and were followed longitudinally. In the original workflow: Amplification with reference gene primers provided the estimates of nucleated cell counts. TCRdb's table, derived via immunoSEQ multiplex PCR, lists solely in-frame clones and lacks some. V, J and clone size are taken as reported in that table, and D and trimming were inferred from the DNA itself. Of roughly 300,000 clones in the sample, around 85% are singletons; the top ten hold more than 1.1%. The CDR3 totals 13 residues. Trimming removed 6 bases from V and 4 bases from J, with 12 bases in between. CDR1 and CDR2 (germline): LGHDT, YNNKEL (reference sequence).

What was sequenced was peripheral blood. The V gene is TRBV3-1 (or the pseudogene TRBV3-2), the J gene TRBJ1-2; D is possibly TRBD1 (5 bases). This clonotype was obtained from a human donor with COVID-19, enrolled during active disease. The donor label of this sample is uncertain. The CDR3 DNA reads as TGTGCCAGCAGTTCTGGCAGGGCCTATGGCTACACCTTC. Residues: CASSSGRAYGYTF.